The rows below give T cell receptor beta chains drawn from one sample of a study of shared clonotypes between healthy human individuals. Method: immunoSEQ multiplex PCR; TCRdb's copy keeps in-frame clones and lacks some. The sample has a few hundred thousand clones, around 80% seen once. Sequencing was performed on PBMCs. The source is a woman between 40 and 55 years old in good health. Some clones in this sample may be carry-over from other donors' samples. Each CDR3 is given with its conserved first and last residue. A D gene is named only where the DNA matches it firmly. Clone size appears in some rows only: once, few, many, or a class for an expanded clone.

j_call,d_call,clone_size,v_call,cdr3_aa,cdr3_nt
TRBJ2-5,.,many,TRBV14,CASSQGARGEAQYF,TGTGCCAGCAGCCAAGGAGCAAGGGGTGAGGCCCAGTACTTC
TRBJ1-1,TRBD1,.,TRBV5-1,CASRETGYTEAFF,TGCGCCAGCAGGGAGACAGGGTATACTGAAGCTTTCTTT
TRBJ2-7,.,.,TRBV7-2,CASSLDREIYEQYF,TGTGCCAGCAGCTTAGATCGGGAGATCTACGAGCAGTACTTC
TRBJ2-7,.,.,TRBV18,CASSPQGMGAGVVHEQYF,TGTGCCAGCTCACCCCAGGGCATGGGGGCGGGAGTAGTCCACGAGCAGTACTTC
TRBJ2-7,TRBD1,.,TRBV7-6,CASSLRGGQGGYEQYF,TGTGCCAGCAGCTTAAGGGGGGGACAGGGCGGCTACGAGCAGTACTTC
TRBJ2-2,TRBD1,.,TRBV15,CATSRVRQGLRVELFF,TGTGCCACCAGCAGAGTCCGACAGGGGCTAAGAGTGGAGCTGTTTTTT
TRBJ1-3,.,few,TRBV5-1,CASSLAGGQYGNTIYF,TGCGCCAGCAGCTTGGCCGGAGGGCAATATGGAAACACCATATATTTT
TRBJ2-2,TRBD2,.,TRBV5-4,CASSSASGRSAGELFF,TGTGCCAGCAGCTCTGCTAGCGGGAGGTCCGCCGGGGAGCTGTTTTTT
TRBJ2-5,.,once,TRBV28,CASRRATRRAQYF,TGTGCCAGCAGGAGGGCGACCCGCAGGGCCCAGTACTTC
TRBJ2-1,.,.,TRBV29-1,CIGLGYNEQFF,TGCATCGGGCTGGGGTACAATGAGCAGTTCTTC
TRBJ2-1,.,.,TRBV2,CASSEGLARQFF,TGTGCCAGCAGTGAAGGGCTAGCGAGACAGTTCTTC
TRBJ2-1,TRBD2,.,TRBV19,CASSTTGTSGTQYNEQFF,TGTGCCAGTAGTACGACCGGGACTAGCGGGACCCAGTACAATGAGCAGTTCTTC
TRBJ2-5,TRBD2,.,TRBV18,CASSLDLIAGDLEETQYF,TGTGCCAGCTCACTCGATCTGATAGCGGGAGATTTGGAAGAGACCCAGTACTTC